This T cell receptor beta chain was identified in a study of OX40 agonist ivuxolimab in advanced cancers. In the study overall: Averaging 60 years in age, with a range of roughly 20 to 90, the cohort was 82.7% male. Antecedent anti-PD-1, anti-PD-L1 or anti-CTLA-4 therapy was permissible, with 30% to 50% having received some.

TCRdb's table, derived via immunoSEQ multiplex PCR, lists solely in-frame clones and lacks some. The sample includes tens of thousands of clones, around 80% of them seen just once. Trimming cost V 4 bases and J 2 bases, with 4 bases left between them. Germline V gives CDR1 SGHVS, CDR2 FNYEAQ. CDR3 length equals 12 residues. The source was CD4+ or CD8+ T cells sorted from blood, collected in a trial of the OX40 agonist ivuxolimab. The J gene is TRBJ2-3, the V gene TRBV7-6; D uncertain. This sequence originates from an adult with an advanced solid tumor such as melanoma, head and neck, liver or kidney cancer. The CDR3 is CASSSNTDTQYF. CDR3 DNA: TGTGCCAGCAGCTCTAACACAGATACGCAGTATTTT.